This record concerns one T cell receptor (beta chain) sequence. Its antigen is currently unknown. The data belong to a study of long-term antiretroviral therapy in people with HIV. Study-level results: Patients on ART gained diversity, which nonetheless stayed below transplant donor controls. Repertoire dominance by clones expanded before ART was seen at all time points.

This CDR3 contains 15 residues. Germline V gives CDR1 SGHNT, CDR2 YYREEE (reference sequence). Between the trimmed V and J ends, which lost 0 bases and 2 bases, there was a span of 10 bases. Survey-level resolution applied to immunoSEQ assay v3.0. Researchers set sequencing to target roughly 35,000-50,000 T-cell genomes per sample. TCRdb keeps only in-frame clones here, not all; method: immunoSEQ multiplex PCR. The top ten hold around 5.5% of the sample, which has about 36,000 clones, less than 85% seen once. No fewer than two post-ART and no fewer than one pre-ART PBMC samples existed for each donor.

Sequences were derived from unsorted PBMCs, sampled 3.4 years after starting antiretroviral therapy. The TCR originated in a young man with HIV. The chain has TRBV5-4 and TRBJ2-3; perhaps D is TRBD1 or TRBD2 (5 bases each). The CDR3 sequence: CASSLDRGVTDTQYF. The CDR3 DNA reads as TGTGCCAGCAGCTTGGATCGAGGGGTCACAGATACGCAGTATTTT.